This TCR beta chain was retrieved from a study of T cells in localized non-small cell lung cancer. Broader study findings: Uninvolved nearby lung showed the greatest T cell clonality, exceeding that found in tumor.

Germline V gives CDR1 MNHEY, CDR2 SMNVEV (reference sequence). This CDR3 comprises 14 residues. V was pared by 4 bases and J by 5 bases, with 14 bases between. This table comes from immunoSEQ multiplex PCR, and its TCRdb copy is limited to in-frame clones, with some not included. The data contain 75,000 to 95,000 clones, around three quarters of them singletons. Turning to this clone: Its antigen is currently unknown.

The sequences come from PBMCs, collected before any cancer treatment. The chain uses TRBV27 and TRBJ1-2; D gene unclear. This TCR came from a man between 40 and 70 years old with stage II squamous cell lung carcinoma. CDR3 sequence reads: CASSSPRWPYGYTF. DNA for the CDR3: TGTGCCAGCAGTTCTCCCCGGTGGCCTTATGGCTACACCTTC.